The entry that follows covers one T cell receptor (beta chain) sequence. As yet, its antigen is unknown. Germline V CDR1 and CDR2: PRHDT, FYEKMQ (reference sequence). The CDR3 is 15 residues long. Between the trimmed V and J ends, which lost 4 bases and 1 base, there was a span of 13 bases. The record originates from a study of graft-versus-host responses after intestinal transplantation. Turning to the study itself: Among the recipients, transplants were multivisceral, liver-intestinal, or isolated intestinal. Overall study results and limits: Peak GvH clone levels in circulation were associated with early post-transplant HvG declines. The recipient marrow held GvH clones, and some of them showed up first in ileum or blood.

Using immunoSEQ multiplex PCR, the repertoire was profiled, and TCRdb retains in-frame clones only, with some absent. The table has under 50,000 clones, approximately 93% seen once. The sequence was collected from a human patient who received an intestinal transplant, so some T cells may come from the graft donor. The sample was PBMCs, taken around 720 days after intestinal transplantation. This chain links TRBV13 with TRBJ2-5, with a weak D call TRBD2 (6 bases). The DNA for the CDR3 is TGTGCCAGCAGCTCCTACGGGGGTGCCCAAGAGACCCAGTACTTC. Translation gives CASSSYGGAQETQYF.